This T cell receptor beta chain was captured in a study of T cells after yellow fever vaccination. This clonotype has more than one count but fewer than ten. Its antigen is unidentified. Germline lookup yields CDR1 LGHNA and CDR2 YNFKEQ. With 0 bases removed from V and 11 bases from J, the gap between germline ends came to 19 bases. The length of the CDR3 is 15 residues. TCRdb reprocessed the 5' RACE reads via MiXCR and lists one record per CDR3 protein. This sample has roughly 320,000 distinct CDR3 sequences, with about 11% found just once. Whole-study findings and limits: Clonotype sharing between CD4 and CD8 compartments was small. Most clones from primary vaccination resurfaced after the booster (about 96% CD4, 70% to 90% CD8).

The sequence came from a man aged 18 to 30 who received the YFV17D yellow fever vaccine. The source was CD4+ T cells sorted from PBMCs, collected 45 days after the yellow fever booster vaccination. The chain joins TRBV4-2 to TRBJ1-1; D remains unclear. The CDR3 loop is CASSQDAAASGWAFF. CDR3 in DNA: TGTGCCAGCAGCCAAGATGCGGCGGCCTCGGGGTGGGCTTTCTTT.